This TCR beta chain was obtained from a study of neurological immune-mediated disorders. Overall study context: Of the approximately 34 patients who had multiple sclerosis, about 30 had the relapsing-remitting form and 3 had the secondary progressive form.

The study, taken as a whole, reports: Repertoires from 18 of 34 multiple sclerosis patients grouped phylogenetically into a related-CDR3 cluster, suggesting a possible signature. There were no CDR3 amino acid sequences shared by expanded clones across subjects, a result suggesting private repertoires in all groups.

In its sample, this clonotype was seen many times. Its antigen is unknown. A read error may produce the germline difference seen at one junction end. Looked up from germline, CDR1 is ENHRY and CDR2 is SYGVKD. The CDR3 runs 14 residues. With 10-nucleotide random UMIs included, cDNA was synthesized by 5'RACE. TCRdb analysed the 5' RACE reads with MiXCR anew, one entry per CDR3 protein. The sample has tens of thousands of distinct CDR3 sequences, roughly 5% seen once. Sequencing was carried out using PBMCs. The chain links TRBV10-3 to TRBJ1-6; perhaps TRBD1 as D (5 bases). This TCR was recovered from a man aged 18-30 years with multiple sclerosis. The CDR3 loop reads CAISESRGYSPLNF. The CDR3 DNA sequence: TGTGCCATCAGTGAGTCGAGGGGTTATTCACCCCTCAACTTT.